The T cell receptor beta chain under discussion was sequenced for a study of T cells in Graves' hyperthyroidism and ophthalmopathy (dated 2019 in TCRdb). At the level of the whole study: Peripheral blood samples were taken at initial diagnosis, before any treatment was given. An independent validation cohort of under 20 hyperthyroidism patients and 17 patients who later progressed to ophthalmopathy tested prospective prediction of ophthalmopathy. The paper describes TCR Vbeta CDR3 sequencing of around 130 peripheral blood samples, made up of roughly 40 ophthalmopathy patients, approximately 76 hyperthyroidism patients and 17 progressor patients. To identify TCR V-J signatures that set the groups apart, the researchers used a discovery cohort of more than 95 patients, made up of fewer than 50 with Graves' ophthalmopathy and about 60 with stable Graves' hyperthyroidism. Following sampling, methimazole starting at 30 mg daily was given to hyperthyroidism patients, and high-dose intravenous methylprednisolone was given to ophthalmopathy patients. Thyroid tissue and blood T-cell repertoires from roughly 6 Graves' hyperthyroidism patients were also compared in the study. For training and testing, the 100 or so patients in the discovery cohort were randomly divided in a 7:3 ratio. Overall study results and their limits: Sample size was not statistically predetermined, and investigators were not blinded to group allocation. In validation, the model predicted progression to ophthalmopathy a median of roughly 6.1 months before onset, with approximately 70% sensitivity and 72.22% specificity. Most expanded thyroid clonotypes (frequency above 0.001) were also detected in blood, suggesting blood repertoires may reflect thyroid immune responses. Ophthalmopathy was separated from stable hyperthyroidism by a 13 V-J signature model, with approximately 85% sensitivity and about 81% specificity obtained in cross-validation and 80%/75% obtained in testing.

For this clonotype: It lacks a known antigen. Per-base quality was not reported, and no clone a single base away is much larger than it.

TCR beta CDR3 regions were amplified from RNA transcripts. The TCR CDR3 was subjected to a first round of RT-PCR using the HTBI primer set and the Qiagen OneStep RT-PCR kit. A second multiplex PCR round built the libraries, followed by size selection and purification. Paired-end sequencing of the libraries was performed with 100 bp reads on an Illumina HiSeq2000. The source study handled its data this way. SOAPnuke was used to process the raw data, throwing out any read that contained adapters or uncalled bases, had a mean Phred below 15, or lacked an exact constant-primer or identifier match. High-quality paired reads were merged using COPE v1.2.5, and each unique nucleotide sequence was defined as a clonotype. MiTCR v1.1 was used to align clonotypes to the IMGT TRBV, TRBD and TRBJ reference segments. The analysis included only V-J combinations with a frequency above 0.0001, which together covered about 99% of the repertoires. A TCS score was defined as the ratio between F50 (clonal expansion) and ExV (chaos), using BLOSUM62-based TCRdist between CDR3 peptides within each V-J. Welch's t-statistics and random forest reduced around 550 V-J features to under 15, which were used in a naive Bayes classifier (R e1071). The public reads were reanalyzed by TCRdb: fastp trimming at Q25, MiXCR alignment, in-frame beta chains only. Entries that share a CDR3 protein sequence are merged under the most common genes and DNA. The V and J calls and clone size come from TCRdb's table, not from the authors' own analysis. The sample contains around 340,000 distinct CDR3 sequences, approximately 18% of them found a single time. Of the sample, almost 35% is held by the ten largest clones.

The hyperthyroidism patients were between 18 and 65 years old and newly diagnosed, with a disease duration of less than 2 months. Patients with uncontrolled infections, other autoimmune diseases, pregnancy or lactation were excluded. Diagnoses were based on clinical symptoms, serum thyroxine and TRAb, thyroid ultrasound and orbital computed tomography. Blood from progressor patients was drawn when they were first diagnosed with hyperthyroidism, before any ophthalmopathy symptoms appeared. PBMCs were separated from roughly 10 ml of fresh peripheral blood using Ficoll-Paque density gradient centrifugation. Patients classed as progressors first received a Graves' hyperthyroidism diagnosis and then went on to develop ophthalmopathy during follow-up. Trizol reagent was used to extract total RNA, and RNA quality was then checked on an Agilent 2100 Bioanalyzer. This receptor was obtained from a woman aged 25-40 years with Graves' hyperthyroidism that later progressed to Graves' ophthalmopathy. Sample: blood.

Here the CDR3 is given as CASSTIAGPEETQYF. The DNA sequence follows: TGCGCCAGCAGCACTATAGCGGGACCCGAAGAGACCCAGTACTTC. The chain links TRBV5-1 with TRBJ2-5, with 8 bases aligning to TRBD2. At the junction V is shortened by 4 bases and J by 3 bases; bases outside the gene matches: 8. The CDR3, from cysteine to phenylalanine, totals 15 residues. Of all the DNA, just the CDR3 is kept, 45 bases in frame from base 1. As encoded in the germline V gene, CDR1 is SGHRS while CDR2 is YFSETQ.